A selection of T cell receptor beta chains follows, all from one sample in a study of cytomegalovirus exposure and HLA in healthy donors. Sequencing was performed with immunoSEQ multiplex PCR; in TCRdb, only in-frame clones are kept and a portion is missing. Among approximately 160,000 clones listed, about 77% were seen once. Sequenced: PBMCs. These receptors all come from a male donor in good health and CMV-seropositive. Both conserved end residues are trimmed from each CDR3. The order of the fields is J gene, D gene, V gene, CDR3 protein. A D gene is named only where the DNA matches it firmly.

TRBJ2-7,TRBD1,TRBV2,ASSDRTGSSYEQY
TRBJ1-1,TRBD1,TRBV2,ASGLITGTGGRRTEAF
TRBJ2-5,TRBD1,TRBV18,ASSPGTGASREQETQY
TRBJ1-4,.,TRBV27,ASSLGGEKLF
TRBJ1-5,TRBD1,TRBV6-1,ASSESSRDRGPFSNQPQH
TRBJ2-3,.,TRBV18,ASSPSKGSPDTQY
TRBJ2-7,.,TRBV27,ASSLGTGPYEQY
TRBJ2-3,TRBD2,TRBV7-2,ASSPGLAGGPSTDTQY
TRBJ2-7,TRBD2,TRBV11-2,ASSLDSTSGGHSYEQY
TRBJ2-1,TRBD2,TRBV4-1,ASSQEGGTSFDFEQF
TRBJ2-1,TRBD2,TRBV14,ASSQDGSSGFYNEQF
TRBJ2-6,TRBD2,TRBV6-1,ASRTSGAGANVLT
TRBJ2-7,.,TRBV15,ATSSSPSSYEQY
TRBJ2-1,TRBD1,TRBV6-1,ASSPDRGHNEQF
TRBJ1-5,.,TRBV5-1,ASSPDSDNQPQH
TRBJ1-2,.,TRBV7-2,ASSAALFSGATGGYT
TRBJ1-1,.,TRBV10-1,ASSEYQQAGTEAF
TRBJ2-3,TRBD2,TRBV9,ASSRIRLADTDTQY
TRBJ1-5,.,TRBV15,ATSRDGGSGPHWTFSNQPQH
TRBJ2-3,TRBD2,TRBV19,ASSRGHKRAGRTDTQY
TRBJ1-3,.,TRBV11-3,ASSIAGVGNTIY
TRBJ2-3,TRBD1,TRBV6-5,ASSYSTGYTDMQY
TRBJ2-5,TRBD1,TRBV9,ASSPGQGAEETQY
TRBJ1-5,TRBD1,TRBV5-3,ARSSQYLRQGARSNQPQH
TRBJ1-2,TRBD1,TRBV10-3,AIPARGAYGYT
TRBJ2-7,TRBD1,TRBV5-5,ASRTGQGNEQY
TRBJ2-1,TRBD2,TRBV4-2,ASSPQRGPGNEQF
TRBJ2-2,TRBD2,TRBV9,ASSEGPGTSGGAGTGELF
TRBJ2-1,TRBD2,TRBV7-3,ASSSHGAGVYNEQF
TRBJ2-1,TRBD2,TRBV7-3,ASGLAGGYNEQF
TRBJ2-7,.,TRBV5-1,ASGRPGEYYEQY
TRBJ1-5,.,TRBV6-6,ASTADILSNQPQH
TRBJ2-7,.,TRBV14,ASSRWKEDYEQY
TRBJ2-3,.,TRBV27,ASSYWGVRTDTDTQY
TRBJ2-7,.,TRBV5-1,ASSFAGMGEQY
TRBJ2-3,TRBD1,TRBV11-2,ASSFTGGEDTQY
TRBJ1-1,TRBD1,TRBV6-5,ASRTDREDTEAF
TRBJ2-1,.,TRBV19,ASSMMAGHEQF
TRBJ2-1,.,TRBV9,ASSVGGEGEQF
TRBJ1-5,.,TRBV12-5,ASGLLTGSNQPQH
TRBJ2-7,TRBD1,TRBV30,AWSGNRGKPYEQY
TRBJ1-2,TRBD1,TRBV2,ASSDGIGTVRYT
TRBJ2-2,.,TRBV7-9,SSSLQGRFNTGELF
TRBJ2-7,.,TRBV5-1,ASSLGGYRDPSYEQY
.,.,TRBV30,AWSWGLTGYEQY
.,TRBD2,TRBV7-2,ASSGGLAVYEQY